This T cell receptor (beta chain) emerged from a study of PD-L1 blockade in urothelial cancer. Study-level information: Every 3 weeks, patients received intravenous atezolizumab 1,200 mg, beginning 2014. The authors examined blood 3 weeks (second dose) and 6 weeks after treatment start. Study-level points and caveats: Below-median pretreatment blood TCR clonality was associated with improved progression-free and overall survival.

Assay used: immunoSEQ multiplex PCR; TCRdb lists only in-frame clones, some missing. The sample includes 40,000 or so clones, almost 85% of them seen just once. As concerns this clone: The antigen is undetermined.

The germline CDR1 and CDR2 sequences are LNHDA and SQIVND (reference sequence). This CDR3 has 19 residues. The V and J ends lost 6 bases and 2 bases, in that order; junction bases with no gene match: 18. This TCR was recovered from a man in his 70s with urothelial cancer. The sample in question was PBMCs, obtained around atezolizumab (anti-PD-L1) treatment. This chain uses TRBV19 with TRBJ2-7; 11 nucleotides line up with TRBD1. DNA for the CDR3: TGTGCCAGTAGCCGGGACAGGGGGTCGTCCTCTAGAATGGCCTACGAGCAGTACTTC. Encoded protein: CASSRDRGSSSRMAYEQYF.